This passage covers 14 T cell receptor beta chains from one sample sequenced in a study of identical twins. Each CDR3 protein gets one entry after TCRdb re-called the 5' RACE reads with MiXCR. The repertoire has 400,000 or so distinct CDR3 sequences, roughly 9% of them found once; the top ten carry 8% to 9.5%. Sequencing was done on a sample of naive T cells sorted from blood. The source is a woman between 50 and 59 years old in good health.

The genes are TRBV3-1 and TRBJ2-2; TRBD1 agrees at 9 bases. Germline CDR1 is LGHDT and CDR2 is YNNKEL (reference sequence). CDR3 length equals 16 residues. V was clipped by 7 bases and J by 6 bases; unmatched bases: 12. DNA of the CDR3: TGTGCCAGCATCCGCACGGGACAGGGAAGGGCCGGGGAGCTGTTTTTT. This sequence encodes CASIRTGQGRAGELFF.

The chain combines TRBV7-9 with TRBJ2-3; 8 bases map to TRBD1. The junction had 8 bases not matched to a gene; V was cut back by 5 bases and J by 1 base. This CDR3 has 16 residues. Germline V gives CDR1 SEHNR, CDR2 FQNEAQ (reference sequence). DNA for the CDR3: TGTGCCAGCAGCCGCGGACAGGGTACTGGCACAGATACGCAGTATTTT. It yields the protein CASSRGQGTGTDTQYF.

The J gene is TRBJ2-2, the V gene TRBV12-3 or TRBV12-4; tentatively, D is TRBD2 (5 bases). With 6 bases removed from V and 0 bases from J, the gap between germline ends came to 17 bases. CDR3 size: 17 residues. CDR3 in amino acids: CASSQNLLAANTGELFF. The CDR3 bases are TGTGCCAGCAGCCAGAATTTGCTAGCCGCGAACACCGGGGAGCTGTTTTTT.

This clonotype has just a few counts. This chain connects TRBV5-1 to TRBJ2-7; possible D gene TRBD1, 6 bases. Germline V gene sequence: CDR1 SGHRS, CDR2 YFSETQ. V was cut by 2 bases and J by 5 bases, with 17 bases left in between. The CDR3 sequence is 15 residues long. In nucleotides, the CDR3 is TGCGCCAGCAGCTTAGGGCTGAGGGGGAGTGACGAGCAGTACGTC. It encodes CASSLGLRGSDEQYV.

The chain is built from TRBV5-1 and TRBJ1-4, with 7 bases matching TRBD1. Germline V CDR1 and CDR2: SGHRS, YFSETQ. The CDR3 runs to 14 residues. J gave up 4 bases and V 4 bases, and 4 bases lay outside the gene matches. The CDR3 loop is CASSTGQVNEKLFF. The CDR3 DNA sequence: TGCGCCAGCAGCACCGGACAGGTTAATGAAAAACTGTTTTTT.

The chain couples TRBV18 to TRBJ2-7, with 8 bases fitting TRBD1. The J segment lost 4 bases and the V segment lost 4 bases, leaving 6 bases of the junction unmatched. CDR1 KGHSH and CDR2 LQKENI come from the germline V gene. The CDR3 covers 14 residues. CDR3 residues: CASSLSDRAYEQYV. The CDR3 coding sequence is TGTGCCAGCTCACTATCGGACAGGGCATACGAGCAGTACGTC.

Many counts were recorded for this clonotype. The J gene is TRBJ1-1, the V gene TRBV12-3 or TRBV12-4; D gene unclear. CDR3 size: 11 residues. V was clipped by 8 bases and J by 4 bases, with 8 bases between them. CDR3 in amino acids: CASAEGTEAFF. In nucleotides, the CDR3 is TGTGCCAGCGCGGAGGGCACTGAAGCTTTCTTT.

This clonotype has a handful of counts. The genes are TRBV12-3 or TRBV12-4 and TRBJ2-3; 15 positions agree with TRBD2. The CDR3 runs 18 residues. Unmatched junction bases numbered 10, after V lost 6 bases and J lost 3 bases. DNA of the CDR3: TGTGCCAGCAGCGGACTAGCGGGAGGGACTGGGGGGACAGATACGCAGTATTTT. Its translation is CASSGLAGGTGGTDTQYF.

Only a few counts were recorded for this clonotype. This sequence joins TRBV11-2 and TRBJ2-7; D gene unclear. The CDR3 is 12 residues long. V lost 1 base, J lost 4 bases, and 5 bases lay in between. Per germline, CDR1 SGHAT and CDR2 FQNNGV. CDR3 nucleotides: TGTGCCAGCAGCTTAGGAGTGTACGAGCAGTACTTC. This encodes CASSLGVYEQYF.

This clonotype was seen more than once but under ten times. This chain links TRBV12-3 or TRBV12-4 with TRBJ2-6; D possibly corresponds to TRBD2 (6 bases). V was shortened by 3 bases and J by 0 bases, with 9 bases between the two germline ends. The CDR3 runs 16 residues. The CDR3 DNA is TGTGCCAGCAGTTTGGGAGGATCCTCTGGGGCCAACGTCCTGACTTTC. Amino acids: CASSLGGSSGANVLTF.

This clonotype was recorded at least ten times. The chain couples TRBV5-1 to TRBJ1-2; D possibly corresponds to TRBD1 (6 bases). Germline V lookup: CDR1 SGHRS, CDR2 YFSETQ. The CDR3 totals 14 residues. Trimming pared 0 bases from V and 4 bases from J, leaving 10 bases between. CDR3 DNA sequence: TGCGCCAGCAGCTTGGACAGGGAGATCTATGGCTACACCTTC. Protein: CASSLDREIYGYTF.

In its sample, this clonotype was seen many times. CDR3: CATSVAGGPLDEQFF. Here the CDR3 DNA reads TGTGCCACCAGTGTAGCGGGAGGGCCTCTCGATGAGCAGTTCTTC. This rearrangement joins TRBV24-1 to TRBJ2-1; the match to TRBD2 covers 11 bases. V was clipped by 5 bases and J by 8 bases; unmatched bases: 7. Germline V gene data show CDR1 as KGHDR and CDR2 as SFDVKD. The CDR3 has 15 amino acids.

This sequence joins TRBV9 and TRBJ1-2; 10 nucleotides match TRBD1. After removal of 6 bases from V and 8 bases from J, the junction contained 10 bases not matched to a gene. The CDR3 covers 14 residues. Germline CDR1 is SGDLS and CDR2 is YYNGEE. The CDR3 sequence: CASTPGTGVRGYTF. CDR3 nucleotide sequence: TGTGCCAGCACCCCCGGGACAGGGGTTCGAGGCTACACCTTC.

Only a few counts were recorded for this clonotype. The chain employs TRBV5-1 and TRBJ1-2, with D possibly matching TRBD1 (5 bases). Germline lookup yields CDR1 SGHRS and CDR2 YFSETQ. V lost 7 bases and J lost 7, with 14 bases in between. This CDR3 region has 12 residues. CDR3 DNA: TGCGCCAGCGAATCCGAAAGGGGTGGCTACACCTTC. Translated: CASESERGGYTF.